The 23 T cell receptor beta chains in this list originate from one sample, sequenced in a study of cytomegalovirus exposure and HLA in healthy donors. Vbeta (60) and Jbeta (13) primers were used in the PCR. This table comes from immunoSEQ multiplex PCR, and its TCRdb copy is limited to in-frame clones, with some not included. Of about 150,000 clones listed, roughly 78% were seen once; the top ten hold about 4.9%. Material for sequencing was PBMCs. The receptors were gathered from a man aged 25-40 years in good health.

This chain's CDR3 is CASSGQTGPTYEQYF. The CDR3 DNA follows: TGTGCCAGCAGTGGACAGACAGGTCCTACCTACGAGCAGTACTTC. The rearrangement joins TRBV25-1 to TRBJ2-7, with TRBD1 as a possible D gene (6 bases). V lost 4 bases and J 2 bases, leaving 15 bases between the germline ends. From germline, CDR1 is MGHDK and CDR2 SYGVNS. The CDR3 is 15 amino acids.

Here the CDR3 DNA reads TGTGCCACCAGCCCCGTTTACGGGGGAACTATTCAGCCCCAGCATTTT. It translates to CATSPVYGGTIQPQHF. J is TRBJ1-5 and V is TRBV15; tentative D call: TRBD1 (5 bases). The CDR3 loop spans 16 amino acids. The germline gives CDR1 LNHNV, CDR2 YYDKDF (reference sequence). Deletions cut 5 bases from V and 6 bases from J, with 20 bases between.

This chain links TRBV7-9 with TRBJ2-1; D ambiguous. Trimming left V 0 bases short and J 0 bases short, with 9 bases between. This CDR3 comprises 16 residues. The V gene's germline CDR1 is SEHNR and CDR2 FQNEAQ (reference sequence). The CDR3 reads CASSLATNSSYNEQFF. CDR3 bases: TGTGCCAGCAGCTTAGCCACGAACAGCTCCTACAATGAGCAGTTCTTC.

The chain combines TRBV5-1 with TRBJ1-1; TRBD1 matches 7 bases. The CDR3 totals 14 residues. The germline V gene encodes CDR1 SGHRS and CDR2 YFSETQ. The V segment lost 0 bases and the J segment 7 bases; nucleotides outside the gene matches: 6. This CDR3 reads CASSLEGAGVEAFF. CDR3 in DNA: TGCGCCAGCAGCTTGGAGGGGGCCGGGGTTGAAGCTTTCTTT. Full variable domain (rest looked up from reference TRBV5-1 and TRBJ1-1): KAGVTQTPRYLIKTRGQQVTLSCSPISGHRSVSWYQQTPGQGLQFLFEYFSETQRNKGNFPGRFSGRQFSNSRSEMNVSTLELGDSALYLCASSLEGAGVEAFFGQGTRLTVV.

The V and J genes are TRBV4-1 and TRBJ2-5, with D possibly TRBD2 on 6 matching bases. The germline V gene encodes CDR1 MGHRA and CDR2 YSYEKL. This CDR3 has 16 amino acids. Trimming pared 4 bases from V and 5 bases from J, leaving 20 bases between. The CDR3 reads CASSPKAAGMWETQYF. DNA for the CDR3: TGCGCCAGCAGCCCCAAGGCGGCGGGAATGTGGGAGACCCAGTACTTC.

The chain employs TRBV19 and TRBJ1-1, with 8 bases aligning to TRBD1. V lost 3 bases, J lost 0 bases, and 15 bases stayed unmatched. Germline V gene data show CDR1 as LNHDA and CDR2 as SQIVND (reference sequence). The CDR3 is made up of 19 amino acids. The CDR3 spells CASSISRDRGFFLNTEAFF. The CDR3 coding sequence is TGTGCCAGTAGTATTTCTCGAGACAGGGGTTTTTTCCTGAACACTGAAGCTTTCTTT.

J is TRBJ1-2 and V is TRBV9; 7 nucleotides align to TRBD1. Germline CDR1 is SGDLS and CDR2 is YYNGEE. The V and J ends lost 9 bases and 4 bases, in that order; junction bases with no gene match: 9. This CDR3 has 13 amino acids. CDR3 DNA: TGTGCCACTAACAGGGGAGTGGGCTATGGCTACACCTTC. Residues: CATNRGVGYGYTF.

The rearrangement uses TRBV19 and TRBJ2-5; TRBD1 might be the D (5 bases). The end of the DNA aligns better with TRBJ2-7, so the J call may be wrong. Per germline, CDR1 LNHDA and CDR2 SQIVND (reference sequence). The CDR3 sequence is 15 residues long. The CDR3: CASSSQVLIGYEQYF. Written as DNA, the CDR3 is TGTGCCAGTAGTTCACAGGTTTTAATTGGATACGAGCAGTACTTC.

With regard to this clone: At one end the junction does not follow the germline gene, possibly because of a read error. J is TRBJ2-2 and V is TRBV7-7, with TRBD1 as a possible D gene (6 bases). This CDR3 contains 15 residues. Germline V gives CDR1 SSHAT, CDR2 FNYEAQ (reference sequence). CDR3 bases: TGTGCTAGCAGCCCGACAGGAACCCGCACCGGGGAGCTGTTTTTT. Amino acids: CASSPTGTRTGELFF.

This sequence joins TRBV27 and TRBJ2-4; tentative D call: TRBD1 (7 bases). The CDR3 consists of 14 residues. Trimming shortened V by 2 bases and J by 5 bases, and 10 bases separated the two germline ends. Germline V CDR1 and CDR2: MNHEY, SMNVEV (reference sequence). The CDR3 nucleotides read TGTGCCAGCAGTTTACGCAGGGGGGAAAACATTCAGTACTTC. It specifies CASSLRRGENIQYF.

This rearrangement joins TRBV5-1 to TRBJ1-1, with 9 bases aligning to TRBD1. J was trimmed by 4 bases and V by 3 bases; bases with no gene match: 4. The CDR3 is 14 amino acids. Germline V gene sequence: CDR1 SGHRS, CDR2 YFSETQ. DNA for the CDR3: TGCGCCAGCAGCTGGGACAGGGCAGGCACTGAAGCTTTCTTT. Translation: CASSWDRAGTEAFF.

The sample holds a few counts of this clone. The CDR3 protein is CASTLGSLAGGYEQYF. CDR3 nucleotide sequence: TGTGCCAGCACCCTGGGTTCACTAGCGGGAGGGTACGAGCAGTACTTC. The V call is TRBV5-6, the J call TRBJ2-7; 13 nucleotides agree with TRBD2. The germline V gene has CDR1 SGHDT and CDR2 YYEEEE. The V and J ends lost 6 bases and 4 bases, in that order; junction bases with no gene match: 10. The CDR3 consists of 16 residues.

The rearrangement uses TRBV7-9 and TRBJ2-3; D is unclear. The CDR3 covers 9 residues. Germline V gene lookup returns CDR1 SEHNR and CDR2 FQNEAQ (reference sequence). DNA for the CDR3: TGTGCACTTGAGGATACGCAGTATTTT. Amino acids: CALEDTQYF.

This chain uses TRBV6-5 with TRBJ1-5; perhaps TRBD1 as D (5 bases). The CDR3 contains 13 residues. V lost 4 bases, J lost 6 bases, and 10 bases lay in between. Germline V CDR1 and CDR2: MNHEY, SVGAGI. This CDR3 reads CASSLSGFQPQHF. The CDR3 DNA sequence: TGTGCCAGCAGTTTGTCAGGGTTTCAGCCCCAGCATTTT.

This clone was seen a handful of times. The chain links TRBV19 to TRBJ2-7; tentatively, D is TRBD1 (6 bases). The CDR3 has 14 amino acids. From germline, CDR1 is LNHDA and CDR2 SQIVND (reference sequence). Trimming took off 6 bases at V and 3 bases at J, with 15 bases between the two ends. The CDR3 coding sequence is TGTGCCAGTAGGCCCGGACAGACGGGCTACGAGCAGTACTTC. It is translated as CASRPGQTGYEQYF.

This clone was found a few times. The chain combines TRBV18 with TRBJ2-5, with D unclear. V lost 2 bases, J lost 2 bases, and 12 bases lay in between. The CDR3 contains 15 residues. Germline-derived CDR1 and CDR2 are KGHSH and LQKENI. CDR3 sequence (DNA): TGTGCCAGCTCACCAACCTCCCCGGGTCAAGAGACCCAGTACTTC. Its translation: CASSPTSPGQETQYF.

This clone has only a few counts. Within the sample, other DNA sequences also encode this same CDR3. The CDR3 here is CASGLGLFQQYF. The CDR3 DNA is TGTGCTAGTGGTTTGGGACTTTTCCAGCAGTACTTC. The chain links TRBV12-5 to TRBJ2-7; D gene uncertain. Trimming took off 1 base at V and 8 bases at J, with 9 bases between the two ends. Germline assignment: CDR1 LGHNT and CDR2 FRNRAP. The CDR3 length is 12 residues.

This clone turned up a few times. The chain employs TRBV4-1 and TRBJ2-3; D remains unclear. This CDR3 is built from 14 residues. Between the trimmed V and J ends, which lost 1 base and 1 base, there was a span of 6 bases. Germline V CDR1 and CDR2: MGHRA, YSYEKL. The CDR3 spells CASSQGAGTDTQYF. The CDR3, as DNA: TGCGCCAGCAGCCAAGGAGCTGGCACAGATACGCAGTATTTT.

The genes are TRBV19 and TRBJ2-5; 10 nucleotides align to TRBD2. V was pared by 5 bases and J by 5 bases, with 8 bases of the junction left unmatched. Per the germline V gene, CDR1 is LNHDA and CDR2 is SQIVND (reference sequence). This CDR3 has 15 residues. The CDR3 bases are TGTGCCAGTAGTCGACGAGCGGGAGGGGAGGAGACCCAGTACTTC. It yields the protein CASSRRAGGEETQYF.

The rearrangement joins TRBV2 to TRBJ2-3, with TRBD1 as a possible D gene (5 bases). CDR3 length: 14 amino acids. V was pared by 5 bases and J by 4 bases, with 13 bases between. Germline-derived CDR1 and CDR2 are SNHLY and FYNNEI. DNA of the CDR3: TGTGCCAGCAGTCGAGACAGAGTAGCAGATACGCAGTATTTT. It codes for CASSRDRVADTQYF. Supplemented by reference TRBV2 and TRBJ2-3, the full variable domain reads EPEVTQTPSHQVTQMGQEVILRCVPISNHLYFYWYRQILGQKVEFLVSFYNNEISEKSEIFDDQFSVERPDGSNFTLKIRSTKLEDSAMYFCASSRDRVADTQYFGPGTRLTVL.

The rearrangement joins TRBV5-1 to TRBJ1-2; the D is unclear. The CDR3 covers 15 residues. V lost 0 bases and J 1 base, leaving 10 bases between the germline ends. Germline assignment: CDR1 SGHRS and CDR2 YFSETQ. CDR3 residues: CASSLDSDYNYGYTF. The CDR3 DNA follows: TGCGCCAGCAGCTTGGATTCTGACTATAACTATGGCTACACCTTC.

The chain combines TRBV11-2 with TRBJ2-1; 9 bases line up with TRBD2. CDR3 length: 13 amino acids. V was pared by 6 bases and J by 8 bases, with 5 bases of the junction left unmatched. The germline CDR1 and CDR2 sequences are SGHAT and FQNNGV. CDR3 protein: CASRGTSNDEQFF. CDR3 sequence (DNA): TGTGCCAGCAGAGGGACTAGCAATGATGAGCAGTTCTTC. Filled out from reference TRBV11-2 and TRBJ2-1, the complete variable domain reads EAGVAQSPRYKIIEKRQSVAFWCNPISGHATLYWYQQILGQGPKLLIQFQNNGVVDDSQLPKDRFSAERLKGVDSTLKIQPAKLEDSAVYLCASRGTSNDEQFFGPGTRLTVL.

This sequence joins TRBV18 and TRBJ2-5; TRBD1 aligns across 9 bases. The CDR3 runs 14 residues. Germline V lookup: CDR1 KGHSH, CDR2 LQKENI. V shed 4 bases and J 4 bases; nucleotides not matched to a gene: 4. The CDR3 DNA sequence: TGTGCCAGCTCACTTGGGACAGGGCCAGAGACCCAGTACTTC. Translated, it gives CASSLGTGPETQYF. The full variable domain, in which reference TRBV18 and TRBJ2-5 provide the parts outside the CDR3, is NAGVMQNPRHLVRRRGQEARLRCSPMKGHSHVYWYRQLPEEGLKFMVYLQKENIIDESGMPKERFSAEFPKEGPSILRIQQVVRGDSAAYFCASSLGTGPETQYFGPGTRLLVL.